Included here is one TCR beta chain sequence, with context. Its antigen specificity is not known. No clone much larger than this one lies a single base away; base qualities are absent. This sample was included in a study of blood T cell repertoires in COVID-19 (dated by TCRdb to 2019 to 2021). Concerning the study at large: The collaborator samples originated in the United States, Italy and Spain and spanned the acute and convalescent phases of COVID-19. The prospective study material was composed of cDNA or gDNA derived from T cells, B-cell-depleted T cells, or PBMCs. The dataset comprised deeply sampled blood TCRbeta repertoires from subjects exposed to, actively infected with, or recovered from COVID-19. A freely available public database, intended as a resource for researchers studying the immune response to SARS-CoV-2, is where the repertoires were released. Samples came from the ongoing ImmuneRACE study (first 160 participants) plus 1,254 subjects from 6 global collaborators. The sample metadata nearly always contained a de-identified subject ID, COVID-19 status, age in years and sex. Where HLA class I and class II types were available, the types were taken from metadata supplied by the sample provider, not from assay-based typing.

The junction carries 9 bases between V and J, which are trimmed by 3 bases and 1 base respectively. There are 14 amino acids in the CDR3, from cysteine to phenylalanine inclusive. Here the CDR3 DNA is all that survives: 42 bases in frame from base 1. Looking up the germline V gene yields CDR1 KGHSH and CDR2 LQKENI. The paper's findings and limits, for the study overall: Clinical and demographic metadata were provided uncurated, with the amount varying by source and participant.

In the prospective study, participants were roughly 18 to 89 years old, resided in fewer than 25 geographic areas of the United States, and were enrolled through a virtual design. Cohort assignment in the prospective study relied on participant-reported clinical history from a screening survey and a study questionnaire. ImmuneRACE Cohort 3 recovered participants were defined by two consecutive negative NP/OP PCR tests, healthcare professional clearance, or symptom resolution. In the prospective study, whole blood, serum and a nasopharyngeal or oropharyngeal swab were collected from each participant by mobile phlebotomists. Prospective study participants could optionally give additional blood draws and questionnaires over an approximately two-month period. Prospective study blood samples were shipped either frozen or at room temperature before DNA extraction. TCRbeta CDR3 regions were amplified from genomic DNA by means of the immunoSEQ Assay, a bias-controlled multiplex PCR. As for the original processing: The number of nucleated cells in each sample was estimated by amplification of reference gene primers within the assay. To quantify the absolute abundance of each unique TCRbeta CDR3 rearrangement, sequence reads were collapsed and filtered. Productive Simpson clonality was computed per sample as the square root of Simpson's diversity index over productive rearrangements. Not all clones reach the TCRdb copy of this immuneACCESS table, which keeps in-frame sequences only. Checked studies attribute under half of the gap to unresolved V genes and leave the rest unexplained. V, J and clone size were drawn from that table, and D and trimming were deduced from the DNA. In all, the sample holds fewer than 500,000 clones, and roughly 87% of those were seen once. Around 0.64% of the sample is taken by the ten largest.

This sequence originates from a woman between 18 and 30 years old who had recovered from COVID-19. This sequence uses TRBV18 and TRBJ1-1, with the identity of the D gene unclear. Sequencing used PBMCs or T cells enriched from blood (not recorded which). The base sequence is TGTGCCAGCTCACCCGCAGTCTCGAACACTGAAGCTTTCTTT. Translated, this is CASSPAVSNTEAFF.